The 2 T cell receptor beta chains reported below all come from one sample, sequenced in a study of tumor-infiltrating lymphocytes in primary liver carcinoma (dated by TCRdb to between 2016 and 2019). Sequencing was performed on an Illumina HiSeq 2500. Using a constant-region primer and ProtoScript II reverse transcriptase, TCRbeta-specific cDNA was reverse-transcribed from approximately 0.55 ug total RNA. The TCRbeta libraries were prepared through three rounds of nested multiplex PCR following a slightly modified ARM-PCR procedure. Each of the first two PCR rounds ran for approximately 10 cycles using multiplex TRBV1-TRBV30 forward primers together with a Cbeta reverse primer. In TCRdb, the public reads were trimmed at Q25 with fastp and aligned with MiXCR, with productive beta chains retained. Each CDR3 protein appears once, grouped with its most common genes and DNA. The sample records roughly 86,000 distinct CDR3 sequences, just over 65% of which are singletons. The biggest ten clones account for approximately 30% of the sample.

Without any cell sorting, total RNA and DNA were co-extracted from approximately 22-30 mg of bulk tissue using the AllPrep DNA/RNA mini kit. The material sequenced was tumor-adjacent normal liver tissue. Receptors were obtained from a middle-aged man with primary liver carcinoma and hepatitis B virus infection.

This clonotype is a singleton in its sample. A clone one base away is much larger, so this may be a read error. The J gene is TRBJ2-1, the V gene TRBV7-8; maybe TRBD2 (6 bases). The CDR3 extends over 15 amino acids. Deletions cut 5 bases from V and 9 bases from J, with 20 bases between. CDR1 is SGHVS and CDR2 is FQNEAQ in the germline V gene. CDR3 in DNA: TGTGCCAGCAGCCACGGGACCCACCTGGGGGGTGAGCAGTTCTTC. This encodes CASSHGTHLGGEQFF.

This rearrangement joins TRBV11-2 to TRBJ2-5, with 7 bases fitting TRBD1. Germline V gene lookup returns CDR1 SGHAT and CDR2 FQNNGV. CDR3 length equals 15 residues. The CDR3 is CLSSTRTGLQETQYF. The CDR3 bases are TGTCTCAGCAGCACCAGGACAGGCCTCCAAGAGACCCAGTACTTC. Full variable domain (missing parts from reference TRBV11-2 and TRBJ2-5): EAGVAQSPRYKIIEKRQSVAFWCNPISGHATLYWYQQILGQGPKLLIQFQNNGVVDDSQLPKDRFSAERLKGVDSTLKIQPAKLEDSAVYLCLSSTRTGLQETQYFGPGTRLLVL.